Described below is a single TCR beta chain sequence and its context. What antigen it recognizes has not been identified. No base quality values were provided; no much bigger clone lies one nucleotide off. This sample stems from a study of shared clonotypes between healthy human individuals (dated by TCRdb to about 2020). For context, the study as a whole: A couple of women and a few men aged 18 to 49 years were included in the cohort. To increase sequencing depth and limit assay-specific biases, different laboratories used diverse techniques to prepare libraries and sequence TCR repertoires. Each donor's leukapheresis produced roughly between roughly 0.85 and 9 billion PBMCs. The study deeply sequenced blood TCR repertoires of five healthy adults to estimate repertoire size and the extent of clonotype sharing between individuals. For each donor, CD4 naive and CD4 memory were each given three plates, CD8 naive was given two plates, and CD8 memory was given one plate.

TCR CDR3 regions were amplified from genomic DNA by multiplex PCR using the deep immunoSEQ assay. Extracted genomic DNA from each cell subset was distributed evenly across all wells of several immunoSEQ 96-well plates, and each plate was treated as a replicate. For sorted subsets, 150 to 250 ng of genomic DNA, equivalent to 25,000 to 30,000 T cell genomes, went into each replicate PCR. Purified libraries were measured with a Qubit 3.0 fluorometer, size-checked on a Bioanalyzer 2100, and measured again with the KAPA Library Quantification kit. Every immunoSEQ 96-well plate was sequenced on a dedicated single-read 150-cycle Illumina NextSeq 550 flow cell. From the authors' description of their analysis: Because the immunoSEQ output held only junctional sequences and lacked quality scores, the filtering could not match the filtering applied to full-length reads. To assign V/J genes and CDR3, sequences were annotated against IMGT germline references using PyIR, a Python wrapper for IgBLAST v1.9. Any read was removed if the V/J assignment was weak (E-value above 1e-6), the CDR3 was missing, or the read contained stop codons, out-of-frame junctions, or ambiguous translated residues. V3J clonotypes were defined as sequences sharing the same inferred V gene, J gene, and CDR3 amino acid sequence. To compute the percentage overlap between repertoires, the number of shared unique clonotypes was divided by the size of the smaller repertoire. Repertoire richness was assessed with RTK rarefaction, the Chao1 estimator, and Recon v2.1 estimates of unobserved clonotypes. Generation probabilities were computed with OLGA for all TCRbeta clonotypes obtained by the gDNA method from several donors. The immuneACCESS repertoire file appears here via TCRdb, limited to in-frame rearrangements. These files lack a portion of the clones; in checked studies, under half of the deficit traces to unresolved V genes, and the cause of the others is not known. V and J calls and clone size follow that table, whereas D and trimming were derived from the DNA. A total of approximately 2.5 million clones appear in this sample, around 90% of them only once. 0.13% to 0.15% of the sample is held by the ten biggest clonotypes.

Donors were healthy HIV-negative adults with no recently reported acute infections or vaccinations. Every donor was a Caucasian adult living in Nashville, Tennessee, USA. Magnetic negative selection was used to enrich CD4+ T cells, after which naive cells were positively selected on CD45RA and the negative fraction became the memory subset. After blood collection by leukapheresis, PBMCs were isolated using Ficoll-Histopaque density gradient centrifugation and then cryopreserved in the vapor phase of liquid nitrogen. Analytical flow cytometry was used to check the purity and quantity of every magnetically sorted T cell population. Genomic DNA was isolated from every sorted fraction and measured by UV absorbance on a Nanodrop 2000c. From a lookup of the germline V gene, CDR1 and CDR2 are SGHRS and YFSETQ. V is shortened by 4 bases, J by 4 bases, and the region joining them spans 19 bases. From its cysteine to its phenylalanine, the CDR3 spans 16 amino acids. Solely the CDR3 DNA is kept, with 48 bases framed from the first base.

General findings and caveats noted by the study authors: Rarefaction of sorted-subset datasets indicated incomplete sequencing despite the large sequencing depth. Pairwise subsampling led to the expectation that sequencing depth would affect the degree of clonotype sharing among donors. When a few donors were compared, the shared fraction of clonotypes was around 4.6% for naive CD4, 3.5% for naive CD8, 2.3% for memory CD4, and around 0.37% for memory CD8. Higher generation probabilities were observed for clonotypes shared by all four sorted-subset donors than for non-shared clonotypes. The small number of donors limited the genetic and exposure-history diversity represented. Larger estimated clonotype richness was generally found for naive subsets than for memory subsets. Sampling was restricted to blood, and TCR repertoires in tissue are likely to differ from TCR repertoires in blood.

Input material: naive CD4+ T cells sorted from blood. The sample's cell subset or site, from its label and the paper: CD45RA+ positively selected. The TCR comes from a man aged 18-30 years in good health. Recombination connected TRBV5-1 to TRBJ2-3; no confident D gene assignment can be made. Read as DNA, the sequence is TGCGCCAGCAGCGTACCCGGGTCCACTCTCCCAGATACGCAGTATTTT. This gives the protein CASSVPGSTLPDTQYF.